The 17 T cell receptor beta chains presented below share a single source sample, sequenced in a study of siplizumab effects on memory and regulatory T cells. Libraries were prepared by immunoSEQ multiplex PCR; TCRdb keeps only in-frame clonotypes and omits some of them. This table has 100,000 or so clones, about 90% appearing once. The sequencing sample was made of Tregs sorted from blood. The receptor source for this set is a human donor in good health.

This chain links TRBV19 with TRBJ1-5, with a weak D call TRBD1 (5 bases). Germline loops: CDR1 LNHDA, CDR2 SQIVND (reference sequence). The CDR3 sequence is 16 residues long. Trimming shortened V by 7 bases and J by 8 bases, and 24 bases separated the two germline ends. The CDR3 sequence is CASTPQFGRVGEPQHF. In DNA form, the CDR3 reads TGTGCCAGTACCCCCCAATTTGGCAGGGTCGGAGAGCCCCAGCATTTT. Variable domain in full (rest from reference TRBV19 and TRBJ1-5): DGGITQSPKYLFRKEGQNVTLSCEQNLNHDAMYWYRQDPGQGLRLIYYSQIVNDFQKGDIAEGYSVSREKKESFPLTVTSAQKNPTAFYLCASTPQFGRVGEPQHFGDGTRLSIL.

This chain joins TRBV2 and TRBJ2-1, with a possible D match to TRBD1 (5 bases). The V and J ends lost 5 bases and 5 bases respectively, with 10 bases between them. This CDR3 has 13 residues. From germline, CDR1 is SNHLY and CDR2 FYNNEI. For the CDR3, the DNA is TGTGCCAGCAGTCCCAGGGTGGACAATGAGCAGTTCTTC. Protein product: CASSPRVDNEQFF.

This clone has more than one count but fewer than ten. The chain is built from TRBV6-5 and TRBJ1-2; no reliable D call. Germline values: CDR1 MNHEY, CDR2 SVGAGI. Trimming left V 10 bases short and J 6 bases short, with 15 bases between. This CDR3 has 12 residues. As DNA, the CDR3 is TGTGCCACCACATCTCGATCTAATGGCTACACCTTC. This sequence encodes CATTSRSNGYTF.

This chain joins TRBV4-2 and TRBJ2-2; 13 positions match TRBD2. The CDR3 is 20 residues long. The trim removed 1 base at V and 1 base at J, leaving 9 bases unmatched. CDR1 and CDR2 (germline): LGHNA, YNFKEQ. The CDR3 spells CASSQGTSGSLHLNTGELFF. CDR3 nucleotides: TGTGCCAGCAGCCAAGGGACTAGCGGGAGCCTACATCTGAACACCGGGGAGCTGTTTTTT.

The J gene is TRBJ1-4, the V gene TRBV29-1; no clear D. Trimming shortened V by 1 base and J by 4 bases, and 10 bases separated the two germline ends. The CDR3 contains 14 residues. Germline V gene sequence: CDR1 SQVTM, CDR2 ANQGSEA. CDR3 region: CSVEGSGNNEKLFF. CDR3 nucleotides: TGCAGCGTTGAAGGAAGCGGGAATAATGAAAAACTGTTTTTT.

This chain links TRBV5-4 with TRBJ2-5; 7 nucleotides align to TRBD2. V lost 0 bases and J lost 2; bases outside the gene matches: 7. The CDR3 extends over 16 amino acids. Germline V gives CDR1 SGHNT, CDR2 YYREEE (reference sequence). DNA for the CDR3: TGTGCCAGCAGCTTGGGAAGGCCTAGCGGACAAGAGACCCAGTACTTC. It encodes CASSLGRPSGQETQYF.

The chain is built from TRBV5-1 and TRBJ1-1, with a tentative D call TRBD1 (5 bases). The CDR3 runs 16 residues. V was shortened by 1 base and J by 0 bases, with 13 bases between the two germline ends. Germline values: CDR1 SGHRS, CDR2 YFSETQ. CDR3 sequence reads: CASSLNVGHMNTEAFF. The CDR3 DNA reads TGCGCCAGCAGCTTGAACGTTGGACACATGAACACTGAAGCTTTCTTT.

Turning to this clone: Likely a read error: the CDR3 ends without its conserved phenylalanine or tryptophan. This chain links TRBV15 with TRBJ1-2, with D possibly TRBD1 on 5 matching bases. Germline V lookup: CDR1 LNHNV, CDR2 YYDKDF (reference sequence). The CDR3 loop spans 14 amino acids. CDR3 protein: CATSRERGNYGYTL. The CDR3 coding sequence is TGTGCCACCAGCCGAGAGCGGGGGAACTATGGCTACACCCTC.

The gene calls are TRBV30 and TRBJ1-2; D is unclear. V dropped 4 bases and J dropped 1 base, with 7 bases sitting between them. This CDR3 is 12 amino acids long. Germline CDR1 GTSNPN, CDR2 SVGIG (reference sequence). CDR3 amino acids: CAWTRGNYGYTF. The DNA of the CDR3 is TGTGCCTGGACTCGGGGTAACTATGGCTACACCTTC.

The chain employs TRBV9 and TRBJ1-3; D gene ambiguous. The V end lost 0 bases, the J end lost 1 base, and 2 bases lay between the germline ends. The CDR3 contains 13 residues. CDR1 and CDR2 (germline): SGDLS, YYNGEE. For the CDR3, the DNA is TGTGCCAGCAGCGTAGAATCTGGAAACACCATATATTTT. It specifies CASSVESGNTIYF.

In this sample, this clone turned up a few times. The chain carries TRBV7-2 and TRBJ2-6; D might be TRBD1 or TRBD2, each matching 6 bases. The CDR3 sequence is 17 residues long. V lost 1 base, J lost 4 bases, and 14 bases lay in between. CDR1 and CDR2 from the germline V gene are SGHTA and FQGNSA. CDR3 sequence: CASSLGGALAGANVLTF. The CDR3, as DNA: TGTGCCAGCAGCTTAGGGGGGGCCTTGGCCGGGGCCAACGTCCTGACTTTC.

V is TRBV9 and J is TRBJ1-3; 9 bases are a match to TRBD1. This CDR3 is 16 amino acids long. With V trimmed by 3 bases and J by 4 bases, 8 bases remained unmatched. CDR1 and CDR2 from the germline V gene are SGDLS and YYNGEE. The DNA of the CDR3 is TGTGCCAGCAGCGCGAGAACAGGGGGCGGCGGAAACACCATATATTTT. Its translation: CASSARTGGGGNTIYF.

This chain's CDR3 is CASSEMGNTEAFF. Here the CDR3 DNA reads TGTGCCAGCAGTGAAATGGGGAACACTGAAGCTTTCTTT. This rearrangement joins TRBV2 to TRBJ1-1, with unresolved D. Germline loops: CDR1 SNHLY, CDR2 FYNNEI. Trimming cost V 2 bases and J 1 base, with 5 bases left between them. This CDR3 comprises 13 residues. The whole variable domain, remainder taken from reference TRBV2 and TRBJ1-1, is EPEVTQTPSHQVTQMGQEVILRCVPISNHLYFYWYRQILGQKVEFLVSFYNNEISEKSEIFDDQFSVERPDGSNFTLKIRSTKLEDSAMYFCASSEMGNTEAFFGQGTRLTVV.

J is TRBJ2-3 and V is TRBV2, with a weak D call TRBD1 (6 bases). Germline V gene sequence: CDR1 SNHLY, CDR2 FYNNEI. The CDR3 spans 15 residues. The germline V and J ends were trimmed by 4 bases and 0 bases, with 11 bases remaining between them. CDR3 sequence reads: CASSVLGASTDTQYF. The CDR3 coding sequence is TGTGCCAGCAGTGTCCTGGGGGCGAGCACAGATACGCAGTATTTT.

The chain carries TRBV6-5 and TRBJ2-1; D is perhaps TRBD2 (6 bases). The CDR3 loop spans 11 amino acids. Trimming took off 8 bases at V and 6 bases at J, with 8 bases between the two ends. The germline V gene encodes CDR1 MNHEY and CDR2 SVGAGI. The CDR3 sequence: CASPSANEQFF. In DNA form, the CDR3 reads TGTGCCAGCCCTAGCGCCAATGAGCAGTTCTTC.

This chain connects TRBV27 to TRBJ1-5; 7 bases match TRBD1. J lost 3 bases, V lost 5 bases, and 1 base had no gene match. CDR3 length equals 13 residues. Germline lookup yields CDR1 MNHEY and CDR2 SMNVEV (reference sequence). The CDR3 here is CASSDRVNQPQHF. The DNA for the CDR3 is TGTGCCAGCAGTGACAGGGTCAATCAGCCCCAGCATTTT.

V gene TRBV11-2 combines with J gene TRBJ1-4; weak D call: TRBD1 (6 bases). This CDR3 is built from 15 residues. Germline assignment: CDR1 SGHAT and CDR2 FQNNGV. Between the trimmed V and J ends, which lost 5 bases and 0 bases, there was a span of 10 bases. CDR3 DNA sequence: TGTGCCAGCAGCCTAAGGGGGGCAACTAATGAAAAACTGTTTTTT. Protein: CASSLRGATNEKLFF.